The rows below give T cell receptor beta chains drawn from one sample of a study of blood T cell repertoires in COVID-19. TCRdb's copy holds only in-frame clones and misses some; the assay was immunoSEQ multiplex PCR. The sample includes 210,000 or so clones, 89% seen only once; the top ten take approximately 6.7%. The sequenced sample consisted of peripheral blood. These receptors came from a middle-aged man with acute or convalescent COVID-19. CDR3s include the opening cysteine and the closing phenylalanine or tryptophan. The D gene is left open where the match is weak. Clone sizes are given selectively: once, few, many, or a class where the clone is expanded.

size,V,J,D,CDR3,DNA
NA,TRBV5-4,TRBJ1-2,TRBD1,CASGQGSYGYTF,TGTGCCAGTGGACAGGGAAGCTATGGCTACACCTTC
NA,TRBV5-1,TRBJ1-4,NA,CASSLGQATNEKLFF,TGCGCCAGCAGCTTGGGGCAGGCAACTAATGAAAAACTGTTTTTT
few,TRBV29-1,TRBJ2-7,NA,CSVVSGAEQYF,TGCAGCGTTGTTTCAGGTGCCGAGCAGTACTTC
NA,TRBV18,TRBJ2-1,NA,CASLQTGSYNEQFF,TGTGCCAGCTTACAGACAGGCTCCTACAATGAGCAGTTCTTC
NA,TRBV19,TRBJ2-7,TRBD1,CASSRGQGADEQYF,TGTGCCAGTAGTCGGGGACAGGGGGCCGACGAGCAGTACTTC
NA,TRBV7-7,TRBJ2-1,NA,CASSFNKGAGEQFF,TGTGCCAGCAGCTTCAATAAAGGGGCAGGTGAGCAGTTCTTC
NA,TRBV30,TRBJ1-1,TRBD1,CAWSINFGTGMGTEAFF,TGTGCCTGGAGTATCAACTTTGGGACAGGGATGGGTACTGAAGCTTTCTTT
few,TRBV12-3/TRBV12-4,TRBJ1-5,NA,CASSLALGRAEHF,TGTGCCAGCAGTTTAGCGCTGGGCAGGGCGGAACATTTT
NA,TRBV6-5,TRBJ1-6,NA,CASQDTEVGNSPLHF,TGTGCCAGCCAAGACACGGAGGTTGGAAATTCACCCCTCCACTTT
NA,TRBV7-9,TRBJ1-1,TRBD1,CASSSRGTANTEAFF,TGTGCCAGCAGCTCTAGGGGGACAGCGAACACTGAAGCTTTCTTT
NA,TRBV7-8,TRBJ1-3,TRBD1,CASSLRDRGVGNTIYF,TGTGCCAGCAGCCTCCGGGACAGGGGTGTTGGAAACACCATATATTTT
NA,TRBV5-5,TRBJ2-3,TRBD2,CASSLYLAGTDTQYF,TGTGCCAGCAGCTTGTACCTAGCGGGCACAGATACGCAGTATTTT
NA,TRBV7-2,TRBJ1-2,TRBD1,CASRSLQGEAGYTF,TGTGCCAGCAGGTCATTACAGGGGGAGGCTGGCTACACCTTC
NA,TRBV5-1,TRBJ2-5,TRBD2,CASNRGGQETQYF,TGCGCCAGCAACCGGGGGGGGCAAGAGACCCAGTACTTC
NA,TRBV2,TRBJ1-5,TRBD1,CASSVGQGNQPQHF,TGTGCCAGCAGCGTAGGACAGGGGAACCAGCCCCAGCATTTT
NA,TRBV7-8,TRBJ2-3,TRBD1,CASSPLGQGGTDTQYF,TGTGCCAGCAGCCCACTGGGACAGGGGGGGACAGATACGCAGTATTTT
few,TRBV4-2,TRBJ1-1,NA,CASSQDWLNTEAFF,TGTGCCAGCAGCCAAGATTGGCTGAACACTGAAGCTTTCTTT
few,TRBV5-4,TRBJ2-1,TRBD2,CASGSSGGPHTYNEQFF,TGTGCCAGCGGTTCGAGCGGGGGCCCTCATACCTACAATGAGCAGTTCTTC
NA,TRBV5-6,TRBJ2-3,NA,CASSLVSRADTQYF,TGTGCCAGCAGCTTGGTCTCGCGCGCAGATACGCAGTATTTT
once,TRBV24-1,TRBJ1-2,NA,CATSDSTGRDGYTF,TGTGCCACCAGTGATTCAACAGGGCGGGATGGCTACACCTTC
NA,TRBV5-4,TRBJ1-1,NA,CASSLAVNTEAFF,TGTGCCAGCAGCTTGGCGGTGAACACTGAAGCTTTCTTT
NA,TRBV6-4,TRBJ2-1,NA,CASSASGVPEQFF,TGTGCCAGCAGTGCATCAGGGGTGCCTGAGCAGTTCTTC
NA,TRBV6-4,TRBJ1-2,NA,CASSPGGESYGYTF,TGTGCCAGCAGTCCCGGGGGGGAGAGCTATGGCTACACCTTC
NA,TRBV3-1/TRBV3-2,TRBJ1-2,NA,CASSQVPERGYTF,TGTGCCAGCAGCCAAGTACCCGAGCGGGGCTACACCTTC
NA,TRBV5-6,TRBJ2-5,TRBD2,CASRFTSGGQETQYF,TGTGCCAGCAGATTTACTAGCGGGGGGCAAGAGACCCAGTACTTC
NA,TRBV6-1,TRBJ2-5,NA,CASGDSGQETQYF,TGTGCCAGCGGTGATAGCGGACAAGAGACCCAGTACTTC
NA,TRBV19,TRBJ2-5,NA,CASSGNQETQYF,TGTGCCAGTAGTGGCAACCAAGAGACCCAGTACTTC
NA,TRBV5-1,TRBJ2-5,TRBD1,CASSVPTGGLETQYF,TGCGCCAGCAGTGTCCCGACAGGGGGCTTGGAGACCCAGTACTTC
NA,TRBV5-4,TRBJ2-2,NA,CASSLERWANTGELFF,TGTGCCAGCAGCCTCGAGCGATGGGCGAACACCGGGGAGCTGTTTTTT
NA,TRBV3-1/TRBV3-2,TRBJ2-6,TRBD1,CASQGQALSGANVLTF,TGTGCCAGCCAAGGACAGGCCCTCTCTGGGGCCAACGTCCTGACTTTC
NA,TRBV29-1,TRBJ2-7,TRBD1,CSVEVPHADRAYEQYF,TGCAGCGTTGAAGTGCCCCATGCGGACAGGGCCTACGAGCAGTACTTC
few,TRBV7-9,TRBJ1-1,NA,CASSLEGVGPSTEAFF,TGTGCCAGCAGCCTAGAGGGGGTAGGGCCTTCCACTGAAGCTTTCTTT
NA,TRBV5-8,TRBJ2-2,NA,CASSLAGAGTGELFF,TGTGCCAGCAGCTTGGCAGGGGCTGGCACCGGGGAGCTGTTTTTT
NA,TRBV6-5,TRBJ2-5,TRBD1,CASSYRGQQETQYF,TGTGCCAGCAGTTATAGGGGACAGCAAGAGACCCAGTACTTC
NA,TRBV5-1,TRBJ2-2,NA,CASSNRQANTGELFF,TGCGCCAGCAGCAACCGACAGGCGAACACCGGGGAGCTGTTTTTT